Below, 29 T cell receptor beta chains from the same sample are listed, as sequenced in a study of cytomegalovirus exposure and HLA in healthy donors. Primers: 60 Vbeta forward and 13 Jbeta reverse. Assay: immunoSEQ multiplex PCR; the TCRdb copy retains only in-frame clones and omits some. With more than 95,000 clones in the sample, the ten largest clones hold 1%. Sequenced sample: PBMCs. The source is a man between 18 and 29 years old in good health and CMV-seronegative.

The CDR3 coding sequence is TGCGCCAGCAGCCCTGGGGGGGATTCACCCCTCCACTTT. This translates into CASSPGGDSPLHF. The chain links TRBV5-1 to TRBJ1-6; a possible D gene is TRBD1 (5 bases). Germline V gene sequence: CDR1 SGHRS, CDR2 YFSETQ. This CDR3 spans 13 amino acids. V shed 4 bases and J shed 8 bases, with 10 bases lying between them.

The CDR3 here is CASRVIGTSYLGAVEQYF. Here the CDR3 DNA reads TGCGCCAGCCGAGTCATCGGGACTAGCTACTTGGGGGCTGTCGAGCAGTACTTC. V is TRBV10-2 and J is TRBJ2-7; 9 bases agree with TRBD2. Trimming took 8 bases from V and 6 from J; bases not matched to a gene: 23. The CDR3 is 18 amino acids. Germline V gene sequence: CDR1 WSHSY, CDR2 SAAADI.

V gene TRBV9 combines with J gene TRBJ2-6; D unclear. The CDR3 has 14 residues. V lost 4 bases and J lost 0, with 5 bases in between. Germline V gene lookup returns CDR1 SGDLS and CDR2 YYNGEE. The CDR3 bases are TGTGCCAGCAGCTCCCGCTCTGGGGCCAACGTCCTGACTTTC. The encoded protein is CASSSRSGANVLTF.

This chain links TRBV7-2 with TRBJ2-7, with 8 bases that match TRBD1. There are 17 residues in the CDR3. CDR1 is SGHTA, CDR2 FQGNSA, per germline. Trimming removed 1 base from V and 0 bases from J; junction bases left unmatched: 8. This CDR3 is CASSLGRPGQVSYEQYF. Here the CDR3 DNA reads TGTGCCAGCAGCTTAGGGAGACCGGGACAGGTCTCCTACGAGCAGTACTTC.

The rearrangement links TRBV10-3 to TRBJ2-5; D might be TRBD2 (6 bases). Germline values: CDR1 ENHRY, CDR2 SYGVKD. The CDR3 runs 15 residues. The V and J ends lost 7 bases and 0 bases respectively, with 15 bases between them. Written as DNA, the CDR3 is TGTGCCATCACCCGGGGGACTGAGTACCAAGAGACCCAGTACTTC. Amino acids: CAITRGTEYQETQYF.

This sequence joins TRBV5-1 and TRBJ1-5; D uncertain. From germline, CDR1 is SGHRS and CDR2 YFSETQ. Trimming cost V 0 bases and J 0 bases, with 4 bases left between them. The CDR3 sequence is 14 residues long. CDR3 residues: CASSLAVSNQPQHF. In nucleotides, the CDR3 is TGCGCCAGCAGCTTGGCGGTTAGCAATCAGCCCCAGCATTTT.

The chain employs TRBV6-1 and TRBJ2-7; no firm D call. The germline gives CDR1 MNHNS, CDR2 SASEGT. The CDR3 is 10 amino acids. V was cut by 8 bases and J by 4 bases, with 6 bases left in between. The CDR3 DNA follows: TGTGCCAGCGGCGGTTACGAGCAGTACTTC. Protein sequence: CASGGYEQYF.

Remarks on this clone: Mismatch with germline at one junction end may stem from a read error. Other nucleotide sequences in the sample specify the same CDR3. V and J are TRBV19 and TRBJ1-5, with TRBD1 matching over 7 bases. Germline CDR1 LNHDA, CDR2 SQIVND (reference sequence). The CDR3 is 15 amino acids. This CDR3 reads CASSTKGQSNQPQHF. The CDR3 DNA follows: TGTGCCAGCAGTACTAAGGGACAGAGCAATCAGCCCCAGCATTTT. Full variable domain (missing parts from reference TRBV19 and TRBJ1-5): DGGITQSPKYLFRKEGQNVTLSCEQNLNHDAMYWYRQDPGQGLRLIYYSQIVNDFQKGDIAEGYSVSREKKESFPLTVTSAQKNPTAFYLCASSTKGQSNQPQHFGDGTRLSIL.

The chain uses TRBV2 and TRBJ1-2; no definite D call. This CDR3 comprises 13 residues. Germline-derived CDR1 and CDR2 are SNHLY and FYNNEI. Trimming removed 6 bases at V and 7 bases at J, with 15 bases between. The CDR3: CASRSPRRTGYTF. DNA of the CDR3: TGTGCCAGCAGATCCCCGAGGAGAACTGGCTACACCTTC. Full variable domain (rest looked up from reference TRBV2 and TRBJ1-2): EPEVTQTPSHQVTQMGQEVILRCVPISNHLYFYWYRQILGQKVEFLVSFYNNEISEKSEIFDDQFSVERPDGSNFTLKIRSTKLEDSAMYFCASRSPRRTGYTFGSGTRLTVV.

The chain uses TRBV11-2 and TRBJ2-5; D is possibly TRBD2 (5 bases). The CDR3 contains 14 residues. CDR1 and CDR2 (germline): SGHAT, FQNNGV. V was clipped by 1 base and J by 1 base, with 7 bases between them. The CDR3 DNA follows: TGTGCCAGCAGCTTAGTAGCGCTCCAAGAGACCCAGTACTTC. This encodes CASSLVALQETQYF.

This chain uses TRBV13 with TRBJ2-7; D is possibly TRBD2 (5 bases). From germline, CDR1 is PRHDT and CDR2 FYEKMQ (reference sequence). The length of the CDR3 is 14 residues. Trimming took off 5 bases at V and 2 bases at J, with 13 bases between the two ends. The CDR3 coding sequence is TGTGCCAGCAGCCAATGGACTCATACCTACGAGCAGTACTTC. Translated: CASSQWTHTYEQYF.

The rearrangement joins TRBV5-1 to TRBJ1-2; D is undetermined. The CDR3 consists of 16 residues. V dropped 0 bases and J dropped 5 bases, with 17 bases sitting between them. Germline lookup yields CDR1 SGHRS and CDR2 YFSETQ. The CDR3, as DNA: TGCGCCAGCAGCTTGGATCGGAGGTCAGAACTATATGGCTACACCTTC. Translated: CASSLDRRSELYGYTF.

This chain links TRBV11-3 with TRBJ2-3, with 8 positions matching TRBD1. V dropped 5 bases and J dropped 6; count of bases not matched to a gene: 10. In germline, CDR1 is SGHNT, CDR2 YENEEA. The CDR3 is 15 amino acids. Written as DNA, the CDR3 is TGTGCCAGCAGCGCCACGGGGACAGGTGTGGATACGCAGTATTTT. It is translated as CASSATGTGVDTQYF.

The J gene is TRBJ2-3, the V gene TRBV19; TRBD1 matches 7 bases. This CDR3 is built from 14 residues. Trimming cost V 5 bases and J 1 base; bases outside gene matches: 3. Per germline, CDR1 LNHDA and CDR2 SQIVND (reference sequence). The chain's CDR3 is CASSPGTGTDTQYF. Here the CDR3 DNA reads TGTGCCAGTAGTCCCGGGACAGGCACAGATACGCAGTATTTT. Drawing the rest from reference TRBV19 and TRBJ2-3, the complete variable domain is DGGITQSPKYLFRKEGQNVTLSCEQNLNHDAMYWYRQDPGQGLRLIYYSQIVNDFQKGDIAEGYSVSREKKESFPLTVTSAQKNPTAFYLCASSPGTGTDTQYFGPGTRLTVL.

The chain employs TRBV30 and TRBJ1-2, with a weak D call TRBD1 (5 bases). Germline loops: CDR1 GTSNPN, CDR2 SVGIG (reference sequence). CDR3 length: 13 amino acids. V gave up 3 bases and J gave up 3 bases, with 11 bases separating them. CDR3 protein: CAWSHRSDYGYTF. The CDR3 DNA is TGTGCCTGGAGCCACAGGTCTGACTATGGCTACACCTTC.

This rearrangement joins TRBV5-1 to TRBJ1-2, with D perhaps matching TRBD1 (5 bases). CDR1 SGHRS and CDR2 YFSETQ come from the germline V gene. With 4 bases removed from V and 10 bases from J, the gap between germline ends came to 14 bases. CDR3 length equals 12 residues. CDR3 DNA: TGCGCCAGCAGCCTTGACAGTAACCTCTACACCTTC. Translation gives CASSLDSNLYTF.

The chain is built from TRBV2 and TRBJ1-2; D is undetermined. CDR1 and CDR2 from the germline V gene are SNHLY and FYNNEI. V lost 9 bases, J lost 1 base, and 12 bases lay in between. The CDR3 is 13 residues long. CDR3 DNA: TGTGCCAGTAATTACGGAGATAACTATGGCTACACCTTC. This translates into CASNYGDNYGYTF.

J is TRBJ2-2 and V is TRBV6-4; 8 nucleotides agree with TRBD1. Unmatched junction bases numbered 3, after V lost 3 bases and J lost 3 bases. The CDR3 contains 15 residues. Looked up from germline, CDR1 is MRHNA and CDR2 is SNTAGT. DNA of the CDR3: TGTGCCAGCAGTGAAAAGACAGGGGACACCGGGGAGCTGTTTTTT. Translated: CASSEKTGDTGELFF.

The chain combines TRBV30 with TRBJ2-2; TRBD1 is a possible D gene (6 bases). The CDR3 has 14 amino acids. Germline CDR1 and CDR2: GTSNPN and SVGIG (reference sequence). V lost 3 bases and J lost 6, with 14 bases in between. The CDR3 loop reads CAWRTGPWSGELFF. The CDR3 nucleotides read TGTGCCTGGAGGACAGGCCCTTGGTCCGGGGAGCTGTTTTTT.

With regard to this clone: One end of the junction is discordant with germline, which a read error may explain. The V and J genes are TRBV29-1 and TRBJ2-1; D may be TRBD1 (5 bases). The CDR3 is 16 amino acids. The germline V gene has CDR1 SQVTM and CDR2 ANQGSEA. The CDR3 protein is CSVSQGSLGSYNGQFF. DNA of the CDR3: TGCAGCGTTTCCCAGGGCTCGTTAGGCTCCTACAATGGGCAGTTCTTC.

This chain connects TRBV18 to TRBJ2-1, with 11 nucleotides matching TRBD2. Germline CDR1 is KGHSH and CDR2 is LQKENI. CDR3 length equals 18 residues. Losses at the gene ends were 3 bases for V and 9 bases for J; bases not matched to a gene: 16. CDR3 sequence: CASSPPLAGGPMVGEQFF. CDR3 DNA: TGTGCCAGCTCACCCCCGTTAGCGGGGGGGCCTATGGTCGGTGAGCAGTTCTTC.

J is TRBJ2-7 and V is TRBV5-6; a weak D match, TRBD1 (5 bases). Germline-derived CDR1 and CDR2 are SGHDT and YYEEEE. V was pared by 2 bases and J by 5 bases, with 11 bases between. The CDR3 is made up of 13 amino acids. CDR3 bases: TGTGCCAGCAGCTTAGGGGTTGGGGACGAGCAGTACTTC. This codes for CASSLGVGDEQYF.

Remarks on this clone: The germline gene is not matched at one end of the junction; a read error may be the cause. The CDR3 DNA sequence: TGTGCCACCAGCAGAGACCTGGGCACTGAAGCCTTCTTT. It specifies CATSRDLGTEAFF. The rearrangement links TRBV15 to TRBJ1-1, with D unresolved. Germline V gene lookup returns CDR1 LNHNV and CDR2 YYDKDF (reference sequence). This CDR3 is 13 amino acids long.

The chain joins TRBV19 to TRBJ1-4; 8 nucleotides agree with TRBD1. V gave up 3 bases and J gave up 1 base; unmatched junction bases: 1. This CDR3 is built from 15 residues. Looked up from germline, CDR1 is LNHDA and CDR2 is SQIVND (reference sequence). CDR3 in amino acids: CASSIDRGTNEKLFF. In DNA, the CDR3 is TGTGCCAGTAGTATTGACAGGGGAACTAATGAAAAACTGTTTTTT.

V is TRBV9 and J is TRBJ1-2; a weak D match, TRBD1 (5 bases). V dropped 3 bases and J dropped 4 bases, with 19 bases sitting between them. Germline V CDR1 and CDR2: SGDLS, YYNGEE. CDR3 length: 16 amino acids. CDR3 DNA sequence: TGTGCCAGCAGCGCAGATACAGGTGGGCGAGCCTATGGCTACACCTTC. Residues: CASSADTGGRAYGYTF.

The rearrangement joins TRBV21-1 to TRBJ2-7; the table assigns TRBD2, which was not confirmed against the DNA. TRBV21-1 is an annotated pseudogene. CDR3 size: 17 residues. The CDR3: CASSKALYPRASLEQYF. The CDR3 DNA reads TGTGCCAGCAGCAAAGCGCTTTATCCGAGGGCATCCCTCGAGCAGTACTTC.

CDR3 in amino acids: CASSPRQGLNTEAFF. CDR3 sequence (DNA): TGTGCCAGCAGCCCCCGACAGGGTTTGAACACTGAAGCTTTCTTT. The chain carries TRBV7-9 and TRBJ1-1, with 7 bases fitting TRBD1. The junction had 6 bases not matched to a gene; V was cut back by 5 bases and J by 0 bases. CDR3 length: 15 amino acids. CDR1 and CDR2 (germline): SEHNR, FQNEAQ (reference sequence).

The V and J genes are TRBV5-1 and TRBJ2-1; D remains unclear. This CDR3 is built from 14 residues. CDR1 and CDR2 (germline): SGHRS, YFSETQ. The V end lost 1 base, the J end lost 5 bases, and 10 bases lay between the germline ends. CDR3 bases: TGCGCCAGCAGCTTGTACCTATTAAACAATGAGCAGTTCTTC. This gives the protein CASSLYLLNNEQFF.

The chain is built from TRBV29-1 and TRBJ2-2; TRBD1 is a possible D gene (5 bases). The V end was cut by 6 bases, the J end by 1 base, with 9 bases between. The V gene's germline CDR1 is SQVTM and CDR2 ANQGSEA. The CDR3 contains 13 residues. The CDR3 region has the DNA TGCAGCGTCTTAGACAGGAACACCGGGGAGCTGTTTTTT. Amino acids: CSVLDRNTGELFF.